This T cell receptor beta chain was obtained from a study of blood T cell repertoires in COVID-19. Germline CDR1 GTSNPN, CDR2 SVGIG (reference sequence). CDR3 length: 11 amino acids. V lost 3 bases to trimming and J lost 6 bases, with 5 bases between them. The table came from immunoSEQ multiplex PCR; TCRdb's copy has only in-frame clones and leaves some out. The sample holds hundreds of thousands of clones, around four fifths seen once. This clonotype was sampled from a man under 40 with active or convalescent COVID-19. This chain joins TRBV30 and TRBJ1-4; D ambiguous. Sequencing was performed on peripheral blood. The CDR3 DNA sequence: TGTGCCTGGAGCTCCGATGAAAAACTGTTTTTT. Its translation is CAWSSDEKLFF.